This TCR beta chain originates from a study of beta chain features in type 1 diabetes (dated by TCRdb to the late 2010s). The study in broad terms: Mean age, gender distribution, total cell number and subset yield were not different between patients and healthy donors. A total of roughly 98,000,000 sorted cells were examined across all samples, and RNA yield correlated strongly with the number of cells per subset. The study compared the TCRB repertoires of sorted circulating CD4+ T cell subsets in recently diagnosed type 1 diabetes patients with those in matched healthy donors. Whereas all 30 or so donors provided naive and central memory subsets, regulatory and stem cell-like memory subsets were isolated from just 8 patients and roughly eight healthy donors. Broader findings and caveats from the paper: Only small numbers of individuals were included in the HLA sub-analyses, which left unresolved whether HLA type had any influence on TCRB rearrangement. At VDJ recombination sites, type 1 diabetes patients had fewer insertions and more deleted nucleotides, which implies abnormalities in thymic rearrangement. PCR may preferentially amplify shorter templates, but because patient and control samples were amplified and corrected together, any resulting skew would affect both groups equally. In all four CD4+ subsets, TCRB CDR3 length was moderately but significantly shorter in type 1 diabetes patients. Sequencing cDNA rather than genomic DNA could over-represent highly expressing activated cells, although activation and CD3 levels did not differ between groups. The naive, central memory and regulatory TCRB repertoires appeared to resemble one another more closely among patients than among healthy donors.

This clone has a handful of counts. Its specific antigen is unknown. No base quality values were provided; no much bigger clone lies one nucleotide off. Other DNA sequences in this sample translate to the same CDR3. Taken from the germline V gene (reference sequence), the CDR1 and CDR2 loops are GTSNPN and SVGIG. Deletion took 3 bases off V and 2 bases off J, with a span of 5 bases between the germline ends. The CDR3 covers 12 residues, taking in both the cysteine and the phenylalanine. The kept DNA is CDR3 alone, 36 bases in frame from the first base. All of the isolated RNA was reverse transcribed with the High Capacity cDNA Reverse Transcription Kit, so expressed TCRB transcripts were sequenced. Naive, central memory and regulatory T cell samples underwent deep immunoSEQ sequencing, averaging around 3.6 million total reads per sample. Sorted cells were lysed in RLT buffer and RNA was extracted with DNase-treated RNeasy Micro or Mini kits, depending on cell number. To prevent cross-contamination, every cell subset was processed on its own, while patient and healthy donor samples were processed together. Using the immunoSEQ multiplex PCR, TCRB sequences were amplified from cDNA into 87-bp fragments spanning the CDR3 region. Amplicons were sequenced on the Illumina HiSeq platform. In the source study's methods: Synthetic template baselines were used to correct PCR bias computationally, reads within Hamming distance 2 were collapsed, and singletons that could not be merged were discarded. By aligning reads against IMGT, V, D and J genes, CDR3 length, and insertions or deletions at six rearrangement sites were assigned. Within each subset, clonotype counts were normalized to the number of sorted cells before true diversity and Gini coefficients were calculated with the tcR R package. The overlap coefficient, calculated on TCRB nucleotide sequences, was used to measure repertoire sharing. As a proxy for the pre-selection repertoire, out-of-frame TCRB sequences from naive cells were analyzed. Held by TCRdb, this immuneACCESS table contains in-frame sequences only and omits some clones. Under half of the omission traces to an unresolved V gene where checked; the cause of the rest is unknown. That table is the source of V, J and clone size, and D and trimming were worked out from the DNA. This sample is represented by roughly 380,000 clones; roughly a fifth of them were singletons. Roughly 0.045% of the sample lies in the top ten.

From each donor, a single peripheral blood sample of approximately 120 mL on average was drawn into heparinised tubes. Naive, central memory, regulatory and stem cell-like memory CD4+ T cells were sorted on a BD FACSAria II using a panel including CD45RO, CCR7, CD25, CD127, CD95 and CD27. All sorted populations exceeded 95% purity. PBMCs were isolated immediately by Lymphoprep density gradient centrifugation and stained directly without culture. So that batch effects would be minimized, each experiment stained and sorted samples in pairs, pairing one healthy donor with one patient. The sequenced sample consisted of naive CD4+ T cells from blood. In light of the paper, this sample's cell subset or site label describes: true naive CD4+ T cells. The sequence derives from a woman between 18 and 29 years old in good health. In this chain, TRBV30 is recombined with TRBJ1-5, with the D segment identity uncertain. The bases read TGTGCCTGGAGCCGGGGCAATCAGCCCCAGCATTTT. This is translated as CAWSRGNQPQHF.